This TCR beta chain is from a study of CD8 T cells in Susac syndrome. Whole-study results and caveats: By the study's own acknowledgment, its TCR sequencing and HLA analysis included relatively few individuals.

TCR beta sequences were obtained from blood CD8+ and CD4+ T cells. Through negative isolation, CD4+ and CD8+ T cells were obtained, while TEMRA cells were enriched using FACS. CDR3 length equals 13 residues. The germline V gene encodes CDR1 MNHEY and CDR2 SMNVEV (reference sequence). V dropped 2 bases and J dropped 3; count of bases not matched to a gene: 1. The RNA input was about 0.5 to 1 ug, and it was reverse transcribed with random hexamers. With immunoSEQ multiplex PCR, TCR beta CDR3 was amplified across 54 Vbeta and 13 Jbeta. One entry per CDR3 protein, called by TCRdb with MiXCR from the immunoSEQ multiplex PCR reads. The table lists 45,000 to 55,000 distinct CDR3 sequences, approximately 93% of them singletons, with approximately 0.54% in the top ten. This clonotype was seen a handful of times. Antigen specificity is unknown.

The chain couples TRBV27 to TRBJ2-7; 7 positions agree with TRBD2. Material: CD8+ T cells from PBMCs. This sequence originates from a human donor in good health. CDR3 coding DNA: TGTGCCAGCAGTTTAGGGGGGGACTACGAGCAGTACTTC. It yields the protein CASSLGGDYEQYF.